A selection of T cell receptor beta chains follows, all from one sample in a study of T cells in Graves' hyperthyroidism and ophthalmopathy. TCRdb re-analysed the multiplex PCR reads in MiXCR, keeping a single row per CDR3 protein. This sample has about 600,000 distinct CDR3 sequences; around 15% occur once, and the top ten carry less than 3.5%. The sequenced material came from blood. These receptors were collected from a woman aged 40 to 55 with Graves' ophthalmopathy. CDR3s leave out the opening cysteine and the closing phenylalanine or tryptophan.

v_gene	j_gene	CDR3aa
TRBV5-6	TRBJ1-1	ASSLTGEAF
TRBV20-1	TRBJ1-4	SARDMSQGGEKLF
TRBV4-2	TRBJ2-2	ASSPTSGGFGELF
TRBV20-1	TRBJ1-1	AGGSTQNTEAF
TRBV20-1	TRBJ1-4	SARRGGSNEKLF
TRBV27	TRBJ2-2	ASSRTVAGELF
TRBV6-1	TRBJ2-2	ASSFSGRNTGELF
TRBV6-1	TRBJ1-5	ASSRASPDQPQH
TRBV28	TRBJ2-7	ASSVPSGTPSYEQY
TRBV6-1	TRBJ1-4	ASSPVSAATNEKLF
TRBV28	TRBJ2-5	ASSLGAGALKTQY
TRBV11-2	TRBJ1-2	ASSLFLRADRPDSGYT
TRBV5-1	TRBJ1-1	ASSSSKVALNTEAF
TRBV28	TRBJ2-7	ASSLFGRAPYEQY
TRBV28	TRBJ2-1	ASSQQGLAGLGEQF
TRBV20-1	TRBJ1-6	SAGNRERNFSPLH
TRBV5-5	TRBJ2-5	ASSLVGRIQETQY
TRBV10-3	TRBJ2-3	AISGAGTSGLRDTQY
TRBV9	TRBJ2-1	ASSVSAGGANEQF
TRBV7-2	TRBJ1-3	ANPGNTIY
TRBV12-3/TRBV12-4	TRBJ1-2	ASSLTLTDGYT
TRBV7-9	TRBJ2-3	ASSPITQSGLLTDTQY
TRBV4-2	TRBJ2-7	ASSQAVDYEQY
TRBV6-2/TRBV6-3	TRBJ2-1	ASIRTGDRITQF
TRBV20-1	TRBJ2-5	SADTGGSHQETQY
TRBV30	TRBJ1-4	AWSVGGGEKLF
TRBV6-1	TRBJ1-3	ASSEAGQGSGNTIY
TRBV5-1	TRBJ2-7	ASRPLAGASYEQY
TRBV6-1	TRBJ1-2	ASSSNPTGANGYT
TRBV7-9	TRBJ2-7	ASSWTALGEQY
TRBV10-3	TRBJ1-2	ATNRDRYGYT
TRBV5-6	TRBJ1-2	ASSLNGGADGYT
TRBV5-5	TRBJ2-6	ASSLTGNLPSGANVLT
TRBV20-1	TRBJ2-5	SARDGSGYQETQY
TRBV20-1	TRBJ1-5	SATRQGNQPQH
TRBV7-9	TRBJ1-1	ASGGGLTEAF
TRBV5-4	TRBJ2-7	ASSLGDRGRYEQY
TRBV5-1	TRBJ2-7	ASSLGESRAEQY
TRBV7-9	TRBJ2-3	ASSSRVDTQY
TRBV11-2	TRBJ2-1	ASSKDGADFEQF
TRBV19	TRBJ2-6	ASSPGGFSGANVLT
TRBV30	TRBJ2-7	AWSVLGSGRRAGEQY
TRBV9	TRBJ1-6	ASSAAGDGWSPLH
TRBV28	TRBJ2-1	ASTPWTGGVGNEQF
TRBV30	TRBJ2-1	AWSEGGEGTNYYNEQF
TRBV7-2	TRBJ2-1	ASSLVVGGDEQF
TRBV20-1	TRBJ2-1	SARLQRGAGYNEQF
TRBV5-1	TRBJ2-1	ASSFDRSYNEQF
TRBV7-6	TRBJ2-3	ASSLAGADTQY
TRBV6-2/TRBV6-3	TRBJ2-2	ASSFNPRESGELF